This entry lists 21 T cell receptor beta chains sequenced from one sample in a study of blood T cells in healthy people across ages. With a J-beta primer mix and a sample-barcoded 5' primer, a second PCR ran roughly 6 to 11 cycles. TCRdb recomputed calls from the 5' RACE reads with MiXCR, one row per CDR3 protein. The repertoire holds about 590,000 distinct CDR3 sequences, with 25% to 35% as singletons. The sequencing input was blood. The source of these receptors is a woman older than 75 in good health.

The chain couples TRBV19 to TRBJ2-1, with 10 bases fitting TRBD2. The CDR3 contains 16 residues. Germline trimming cut 5 bases from V and 2 bases from J; bases unmatched to any gene: 6. CDR1 LNHDA and CDR2 SQIVND come from the germline V gene (reference sequence). This CDR3 reads CASSLAGGTTYNEQFF. The CDR3 nucleotides are TGTGCCAGTAGTTTAGCGGGGGGTACTACCTACAATGAGCAGTTCTTC.

This clonotype was detected many times. The rearrangement uses TRBV7-9 and TRBJ2-7; D ambiguous. With 7 bases removed from V and 0 bases from J, the gap between germline ends came to 7 bases. The CDR3 loop spans 12 amino acids. Germline values: CDR1 SEHNR, CDR2 FQNEAQ (reference sequence). Here the CDR3 reads CASNLDSYEQYF. CDR3 nucleotide sequence: TGTGCCAGCAACCTTGACTCCTACGAGCAGTACTTC.

The rearrangement joins TRBV2 to TRBJ2-7, with 9 bases that match TRBD1. This CDR3 is 15 amino acids long. Germline CDR1 and CDR2: SNHLY and FYNNEI. With 5 bases clipped from V and 3 bases from J, the junction kept 8 bases outside the gene matches. The CDR3: CASSPLGQGGYEQYF. The CDR3 DNA is TGTGCCAGCAGTCCATTGGGACAGGGAGGCTACGAGCAGTACTTC.

In its sample, this clonotype was seen many times. This rearrangement joins TRBV5-1 to TRBJ2-1, with unresolved D. The CDR3 spans 15 residues. V dropped 3 bases and J dropped 4 bases, with 14 bases sitting between them. In germline, CDR1 is SGHRS, CDR2 YFSETQ. CDR3 sequence: CASSWSEGFYNEQFF. CDR3 DNA sequence: TGCGCCAGCAGCTGGAGTGAAGGGTTTTACAATGAGCAGTTCTTC.

Many counts were recorded for this clonotype. This chain joins TRBV6-6 and TRBJ2-5; D is tentatively TRBD1 or TRBD2 (5 bases each). The CDR3 covers 15 residues. V lost 6 bases and J 8 bases, leaving 22 bases between the germline ends. Germline V gene sequence: CDR1 MNHNY, CDR2 SVGAGI (reference sequence). CDR3 in DNA: TGTGCCAGCAGGGAATTAGACGGTGCGAGGGGAACCCAGTACTTC. It codes for CASRELDGARGTQYF.

The V gene is TRBV7-3, the J gene TRBJ1-6; D remains ambiguous. The CDR3 contains 13 residues. Trimming left V 1 base short and J 8 bases short, with 6 bases between. Germline lookup yields CDR1 SGHTA and CDR2 FQGTGA. The CDR3: CASSLKWDSPLHF. As DNA, the CDR3 is TGTGCCAGCAGCTTAAAGTGGGATTCACCCCTCCACTTT.

This clonotype was seen ten or more times. The chain links TRBV2 to TRBJ2-1, with D possibly being TRBD2 (6 bases). Germline V gene lookup returns CDR1 SNHLY and CDR2 FYNNEI. The CDR3 has 17 amino acids. The germline V and J ends were trimmed by 0 bases and 8 bases, with 20 bases remaining between them. Written as DNA, the CDR3 is TGTGCCAGCAGTGAAGCGCGACGGGGGAGCCTCAGGGATGAGCAGTTCTTC. This translates into CASSEARRGSLRDEQFF.

This chain links TRBV18 with TRBJ2-7; D is ambiguous. The germline V and J ends were trimmed by 1 base and 7 bases, with 20 bases remaining between them. The V gene's germline CDR1 is KGHSH and CDR2 LQKENI. This CDR3 is 16 amino acids long. The CDR3, as DNA: TGTGCCAGCTCACCACGGCAGCCGCCTCTTTACAATGAGCAGTACTTC. Protein product: CASSPRQPPLYNEQYF.

The J gene is TRBJ1-2, the V gene TRBV2; D unclear. V was cut by 4 bases and J by 7 bases, with 13 bases left in between. This CDR3 contains 13 residues. Per germline, CDR1 SNHLY and CDR2 FYNNEI. CDR3 region: CASSGHILLGYTF. The CDR3 bases are TGTGCCAGCAGTGGTCACATATTGCTTGGCTACACCTTC. Variable domain in full (rest from reference TRBV2 and TRBJ1-2): EPEVTQTPSHQVTQMGQEVILRCVPISNHLYFYWYRQILGQKVEFLVSFYNNEISEKSEIFDDQFSVERPDGSNFTLKIRSTKLEDSAMYFCASSGHILLGYTFGSGTRLTVV.

This clonotype occurred many times. The chain recombines TRBV7-8 with TRBJ2-5; no firm D call. V lost 3 bases and J 5 bases, leaving 10 bases between the germline ends. CDR1 and CDR2 (germline): SGHVS, FQNEAQ. This CDR3 is 13 amino acids long. Here the CDR3 DNA reads TGTGCCAGCAGCTTCGCGTCGTCGGAGACCCAGTACTTC. It yields the protein CASSFASSETQYF.

V and J are TRBV5-6 and TRBJ2-6, with 9 bases lining up with TRBD1. Germline-derived CDR1 and CDR2 are SGHDT and YYEEEE. The CDR3 sequence is 16 residues long. The ends lost 2 bases at V and 2 bases at J; junction bases unmatched: 2. Written as DNA, the CDR3 is TGTGCCAGCAGCTTTGGGACAGGGACTGGGGCCAACGTCCTGACTTTC. It specifies CASSFGTGTGANVLTF. The full variable domain, with the rest looked up from reference TRBV5-6 and TRBJ2-6, is DAGVTQSPTHLIKTRGQQVTLRCSPKSGHDTVSWYQQALGQGPQFIFQYYEEEERQRGNFPDRFSGHQFPNYSSELNVNALLLGDSALYLCASSFGTGTGANVLTFGAGSRLTVL.

This clonotype has a handful of counts. V gene TRBV7-3 combines with J gene TRBJ2-5, with 7 bases lining up with TRBD2. This CDR3 has 14 amino acids. Germline V gene lookup returns CDR1 SGHTA and CDR2 FQGTGA. Trimming took 2 bases from V and 11 from J; bases not matched to a gene: 11. The CDR3 DNA reads TGTGCCAGCAGCTTACGCGGGGGTTACAATGAGCAGTACTTC. This codes for CASSLRGGYNEQYF.

The table lists this clonotype with a few counts. The chain has TRBV24-1 and TRBJ2-2, with a possible D match to TRBD2 (7 bases). The germline V gene encodes CDR1 KGHDR and CDR2 SFDVKD. The CDR3 has 18 amino acids. Between the trimmed V and J ends, which lost 0 bases and 2 bases, there was a span of 15 bases. The CDR3 DNA reads TGTGCCACCAGTGATTTGGTCGTCGGGGGGCCTAACACCGGGGAGCTGTTTTTT. It codes for CATSDLVVGGPNTGELFF.

Notes on this clonotype: Given a much more abundant clone one base away, this may be a read error. The chain carries TRBV2 and TRBJ2-3, with TRBD1 matching 7 bases. The germline gives CDR1 SNHLY, CDR2 FYNNEI. V shed 2 bases, J shed 8 bases, and the junction held 10 bases outside the gene matches. The CDR3 consists of 15 residues. The CDR3 here is CASSERYRGAGTQYF. CDR3 DNA sequence: TGTGCCAGCAGTGAAAGATACAGGGGCGCAGGTACGCAGTATTTT. The variable domain in full, with the rest retrieved from reference TRBV2 and TRBJ2-3, is EPEVTQTPSHQVTQMGQEVILRCVPISNHLYFYWYRQILGQKVEFLVSFYNNEISEKSEIFDDQFSVERPDGSNFTLKIRSTKLEDSAMYFCASSERYRGAGTQYFGPGTRLTVL.

The sample holds many counts of this clonotype. This chain uses TRBV7-8 with TRBJ2-3; D is ambiguous. The CDR3 covers 15 residues. Per the germline V gene, CDR1 is SGHVS and CDR2 is FQNEAQ. Trimming stripped 7 bases from V and 2 bases from J, with 16 bases between. In DNA form, the CDR3 reads TGTGCCAGCACCGCGGACCGAAGTTTCACAGATACGCAGTATTTT. Residues: CASTADRSFTDTQYF.

The rearrangement uses TRBV4-1 and TRBJ1-1; D is ambiguous. This CDR3 spans 15 amino acids. V was trimmed by 1 base and J by 0 bases, leaving 9 bases between them. Germline-derived CDR1 and CDR2 are MGHRA and YSYEKL. CDR3 region: CASSQGFGVNTEAFF. CDR3 DNA: TGCGCCAGCAGCCAAGGATTCGGGGTGAACACTGAAGCTTTCTTT.

The J gene is TRBJ1-1, the V gene TRBV18; 7 nucleotides match TRBD1. V lost 3 bases and J lost 7; bases outside the gene matches: 5. Per the germline V gene, CDR1 is KGHSH and CDR2 is LQKENI. The CDR3 has 13 amino acids. The CDR3 is CASSPGQRYEAFF. CDR3 nucleotides: TGTGCCAGCTCACCGGGACAGCGATATGAAGCTTTCTTT.

Worth noting for this clonotype: A read error may explain this, as a much larger clone is one base away. The V gene is TRBV20-1, the J gene TRBJ2-5, with 10 bases aligning to TRBD1. The germline gives CDR1 DFQATT, CDR2 SNEGSKA (reference sequence). The CDR3 totals 12 residues. The DNA of the CDR3 is TGCGGTGCGCGGACAGGGGGGAAGACCCAGTACTTC. It encodes CGARTGGKTQYF.

The V call is TRBV12-3 or TRBV12-4, the J call TRBJ2-3; 9 nucleotides match TRBD1. CDR3 length: 14 amino acids. The J segment lost 4 bases and the V segment lost 6 bases, leaving 5 bases of the junction unmatched. The DNA for the CDR3 is TGTGCCAGCAGCACAGGGGGCGGAGCAGATACGCAGTATTTT. This encodes CASSTGGGADTQYF.

This chain uses TRBV20-1 with TRBJ1-1; TRBD1 matches at 8 bases. Looked up from germline, CDR1 is DFQATT and CDR2 is SNEGSKA (reference sequence). This CDR3 comprises 13 residues. J was trimmed by 0 bases and V by 7 bases; bases with no gene match: 4. CDR3 loop: CSVQGALNTEAFF. CDR3 DNA: TGCAGTGTTCAGGGGGCTCTGAACACTGAAGCTTTCTTT.

V usage is TRBV4-3 and J usage is TRBJ2-1, with D possibly being TRBD1 (7 bases). V was cut by 1 base and J by 9 bases, with 31 bases left in between. The CDR3 loop spans 20 amino acids. Germline-derived CDR1 and CDR2 are LGHNA and YSLEER. In DNA form, the CDR3 reads TGCGCCAGCAGCCAAGGGGCCGGGGGAAGGGGGCTTCTTAGGAGTGGTGAGCAGTTCTTC. The encoded protein is CASSQGAGGRGLLRSGEQFF.